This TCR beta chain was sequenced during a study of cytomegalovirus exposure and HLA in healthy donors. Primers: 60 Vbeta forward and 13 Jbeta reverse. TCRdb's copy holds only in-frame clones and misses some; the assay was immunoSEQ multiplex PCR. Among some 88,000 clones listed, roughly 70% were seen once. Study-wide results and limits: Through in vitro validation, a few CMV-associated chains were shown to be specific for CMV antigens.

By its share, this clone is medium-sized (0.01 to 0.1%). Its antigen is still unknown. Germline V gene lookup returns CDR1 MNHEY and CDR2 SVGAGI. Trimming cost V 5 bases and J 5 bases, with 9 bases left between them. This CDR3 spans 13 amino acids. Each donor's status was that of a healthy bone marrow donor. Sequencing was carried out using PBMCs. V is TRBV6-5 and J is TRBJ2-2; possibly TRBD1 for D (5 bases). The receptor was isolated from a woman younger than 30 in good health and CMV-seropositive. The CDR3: CASSATETGELFF. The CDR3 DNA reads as TGTGCCAGCAGTGCGACAGAAACCGGGGAGCTGTTTTTT.